This T cell receptor (beta chain) was identified during a study of blood T cell dynamics during melanoma immunotherapy. To note about this clone: Its target is unknown.

This table comes from immunoSEQ multiplex PCR, and its TCRdb copy is limited to in-frame clones, with some not included. The table lists fewer than 13,000 clones, about 90% of them singletons, with 6.9% in the top ten. Described time point: week 3, after first cycle of checkpoint inhibitor. Findings and caveats of the study: Unlike progressors, later disease-control patients had W3 repertoires gaining clonality or diversity.

Germline CDR1 MNHNS, CDR2 SASEGT. The length of the CDR3 is 14 residues. Trimming took 3 bases from V and 4 from J; bases not matched to a gene: 5. Sequences were derived from blood, sampled from a patient treated with checkpoint blockade. The receptor was derived from a human donor with melanoma. The rearrangement links TRBV6-1 to TRBJ1-2; TRBD1 matches 7 bases. Written as DNA, the CDR3 is TGTGCCAGCAGTGAGTCCGACAGGGTCTATGGCTACACCTTC. Its protein product is CASSESDRVYGYTF.